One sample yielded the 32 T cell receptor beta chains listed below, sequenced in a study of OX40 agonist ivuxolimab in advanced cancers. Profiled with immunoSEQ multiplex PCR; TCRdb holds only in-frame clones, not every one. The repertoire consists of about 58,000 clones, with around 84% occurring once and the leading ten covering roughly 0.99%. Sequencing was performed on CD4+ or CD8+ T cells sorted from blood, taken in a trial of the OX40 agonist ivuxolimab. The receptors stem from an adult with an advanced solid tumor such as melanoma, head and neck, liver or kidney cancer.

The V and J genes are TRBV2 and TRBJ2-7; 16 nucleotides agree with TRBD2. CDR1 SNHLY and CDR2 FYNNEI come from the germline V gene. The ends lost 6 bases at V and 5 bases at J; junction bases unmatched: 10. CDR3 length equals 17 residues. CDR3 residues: CASRAGTSGGARHEQYF. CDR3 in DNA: TGTGCCAGCAGGGCCGGGACTAGCGGGGGGGCACGTCACGAGCAGTACTTC.

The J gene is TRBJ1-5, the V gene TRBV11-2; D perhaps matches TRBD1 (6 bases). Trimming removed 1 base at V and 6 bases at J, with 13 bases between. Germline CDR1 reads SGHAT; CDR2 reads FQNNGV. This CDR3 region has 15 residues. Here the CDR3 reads CASSLGGARSQPQHF. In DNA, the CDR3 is TGTGCCAGCAGCTTAGGGGGGGCGCGGAGTCAGCCCCAGCATTTT. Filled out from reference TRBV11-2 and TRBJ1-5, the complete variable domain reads EAGVAQSPRYKIIEKRQSVAFWCNPISGHATLYWYQQILGQGPKLLIQFQNNGVVDDSQLPKDRFSAERLKGVDSTLKIQPAKLEDSAVYLCASSLGGARSQPQHFGDGTRLSIL.

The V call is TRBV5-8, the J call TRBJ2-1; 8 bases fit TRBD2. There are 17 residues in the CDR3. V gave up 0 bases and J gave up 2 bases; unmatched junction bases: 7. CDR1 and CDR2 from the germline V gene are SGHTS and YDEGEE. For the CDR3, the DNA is TGTGCCAGCAGCTTGGGGGGACTAGTCGTCCCCTACAATGAGCAGTTCTTC. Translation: CASSLGGLVVPYNEQFF.

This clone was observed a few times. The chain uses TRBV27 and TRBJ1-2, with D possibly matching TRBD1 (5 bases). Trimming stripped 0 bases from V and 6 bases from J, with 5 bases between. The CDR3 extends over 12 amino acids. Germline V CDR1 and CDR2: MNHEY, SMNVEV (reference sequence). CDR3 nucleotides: TGTGCCAGCAGTTTATCAGGGGATGGCTACACCTTC. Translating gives CASSLSGDGYTF.

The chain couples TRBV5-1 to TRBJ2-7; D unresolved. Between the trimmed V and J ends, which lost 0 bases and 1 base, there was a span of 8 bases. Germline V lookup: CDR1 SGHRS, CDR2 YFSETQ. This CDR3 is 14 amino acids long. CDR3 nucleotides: TGCGCCAGCAGCTTGGAAGGAAGATCCTACGAGCAGTACTTC. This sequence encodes CASSLEGRSYEQYF.

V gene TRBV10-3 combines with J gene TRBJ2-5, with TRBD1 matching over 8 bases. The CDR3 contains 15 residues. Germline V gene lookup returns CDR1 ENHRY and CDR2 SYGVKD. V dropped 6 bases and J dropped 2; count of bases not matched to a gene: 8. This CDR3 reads CAISVDRGLQETQYF. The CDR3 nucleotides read TGTGCCATCAGCGTTGACAGGGGTCTACAAGAGACCCAGTACTTC.

The CDR3 nucleotides read TGCAGCGTTGAAGATTTATTCGGGCGGCCGAACACTGAAGCTTTCTTT. This translates into CSVEDLFGRPNTEAFF. The genes are TRBV29-1 and TRBJ1-1; D is undetermined. The CDR3 extends over 16 amino acids. Trimming removed 0 bases from V and 1 base from J, with 15 bases in between. Germline CDR1 is SQVTM and CDR2 is ANQGSEA. Together with reference TRBV29-1 and TRBJ1-1, the CDR3 gives the full variable domain: SAVISQKPSRDICQRGTSLTIQCQVDSQVTMMFWYRQQPGQSLTLIATANQGSEATYESGFVIDKFPISRPNLTFSTLTVSNMSPEDSSIYLCSVEDLFGRPNTEAFFGQGTRLTVV.

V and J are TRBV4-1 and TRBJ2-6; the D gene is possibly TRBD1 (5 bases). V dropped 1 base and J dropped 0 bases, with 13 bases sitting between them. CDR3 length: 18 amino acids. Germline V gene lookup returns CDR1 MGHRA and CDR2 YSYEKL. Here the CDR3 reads CASSQVDMGFSGANVLTF. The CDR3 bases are TGCGCCAGCAGCCAAGTGGACATGGGGTTCTCTGGGGCCAACGTCCTGACTTTC.

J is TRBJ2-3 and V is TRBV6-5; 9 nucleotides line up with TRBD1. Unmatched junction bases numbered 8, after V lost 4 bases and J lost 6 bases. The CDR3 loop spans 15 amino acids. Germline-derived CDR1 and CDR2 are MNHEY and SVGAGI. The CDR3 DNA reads TGTGCCAGCAGTTTTCTGGGACAGGGTAAGGATACGCAGTATTTT. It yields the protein CASSFLGQGKDTQYF.

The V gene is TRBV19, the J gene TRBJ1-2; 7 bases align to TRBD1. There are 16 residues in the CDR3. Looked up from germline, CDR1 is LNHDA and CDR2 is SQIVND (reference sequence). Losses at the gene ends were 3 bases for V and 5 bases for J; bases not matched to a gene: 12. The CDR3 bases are TGTGCCAGTAGTATGGGCGGCTCGGGGACAGCTTATGGCTACACCTTC. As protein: CASSMGGSGTAYGYTF.

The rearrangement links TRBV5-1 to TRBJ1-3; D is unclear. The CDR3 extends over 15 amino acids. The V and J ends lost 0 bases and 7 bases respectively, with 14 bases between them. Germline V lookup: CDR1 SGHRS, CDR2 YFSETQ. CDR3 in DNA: TGCGCCAGCAGCTTGGACGGGCCCCGCGGGAACACCATATATTTT. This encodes CASSLDGPRGNTIYF.

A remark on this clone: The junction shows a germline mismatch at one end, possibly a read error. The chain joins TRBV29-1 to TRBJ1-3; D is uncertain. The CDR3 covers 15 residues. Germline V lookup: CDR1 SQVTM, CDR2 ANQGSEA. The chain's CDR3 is CSVVVIRSPGNTIYF. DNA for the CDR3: TGCAGCGTTGTGGTGATCAGGTCCCCTGGGAACACCATATATTTT.

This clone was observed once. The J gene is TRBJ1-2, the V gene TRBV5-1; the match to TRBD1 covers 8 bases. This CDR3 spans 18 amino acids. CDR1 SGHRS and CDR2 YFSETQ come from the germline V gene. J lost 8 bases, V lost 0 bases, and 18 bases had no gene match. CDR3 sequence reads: CASSLVIDRGPNLWGYTF. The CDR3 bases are TGCGCCAGCAGCTTGGTGATCGACAGGGGTCCTAATTTGTGGGGCTACACCTTC.

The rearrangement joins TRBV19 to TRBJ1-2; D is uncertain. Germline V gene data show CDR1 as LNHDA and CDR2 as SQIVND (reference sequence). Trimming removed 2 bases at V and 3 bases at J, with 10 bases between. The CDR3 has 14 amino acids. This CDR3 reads CASSINWADYGYTF. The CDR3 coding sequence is TGTGCCAGTAGTATAAATTGGGCTGACTATGGCTACACCTTC. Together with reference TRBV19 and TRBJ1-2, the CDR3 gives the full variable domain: DGGITQSPKYLFRKEGQNVTLSCEQNLNHDAMYWYRQDPGQGLRLIYYSQIVNDFQKGDIAEGYSVSREKKESFPLTVTSAQKNPTAFYLCASSINWADYGYTFGSGTRLTVV.

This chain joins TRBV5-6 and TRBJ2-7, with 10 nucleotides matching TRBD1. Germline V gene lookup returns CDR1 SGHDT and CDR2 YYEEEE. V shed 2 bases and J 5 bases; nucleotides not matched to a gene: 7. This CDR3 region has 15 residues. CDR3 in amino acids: CASSLPGTGDHEQYF. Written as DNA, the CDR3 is TGTGCCAGCAGCTTACCCGGGACAGGGGACCACGAGCAGTACTTC.

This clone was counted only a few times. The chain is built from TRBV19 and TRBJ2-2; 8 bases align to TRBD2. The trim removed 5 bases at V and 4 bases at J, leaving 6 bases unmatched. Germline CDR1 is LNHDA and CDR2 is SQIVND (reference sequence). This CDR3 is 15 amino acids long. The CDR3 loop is CASSLSGGFTGELFF. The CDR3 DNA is TGTGCCAGTAGTTTAAGCGGGGGTTTCACCGGGGAGCTGTTTTTT.

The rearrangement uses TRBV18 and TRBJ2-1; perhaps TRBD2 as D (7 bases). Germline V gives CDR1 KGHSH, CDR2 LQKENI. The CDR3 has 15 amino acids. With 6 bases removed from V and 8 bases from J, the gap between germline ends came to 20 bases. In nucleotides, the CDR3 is TGTGCCAGCTCCAAAAGTGCGGGGGCAATCCATGAGCAGTTCTTC. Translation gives CASSKSAGAIHEQFF.

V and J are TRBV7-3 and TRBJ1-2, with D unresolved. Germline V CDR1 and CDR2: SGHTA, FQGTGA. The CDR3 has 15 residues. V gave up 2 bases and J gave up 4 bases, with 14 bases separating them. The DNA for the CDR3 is TGTGCCAGCAGCTTAGACGGACCCGGCCCCTATGGCTACACCTTC. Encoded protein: CASSLDGPGPYGYTF.

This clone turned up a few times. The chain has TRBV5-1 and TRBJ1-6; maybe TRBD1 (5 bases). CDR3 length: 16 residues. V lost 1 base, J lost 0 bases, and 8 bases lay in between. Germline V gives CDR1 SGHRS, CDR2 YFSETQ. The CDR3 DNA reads TGCGCCAGCAGCTTGCCGGGGGGCTCCTATAATTCACCCCTCCACTTT. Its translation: CASSLPGGSYNSPLHF.

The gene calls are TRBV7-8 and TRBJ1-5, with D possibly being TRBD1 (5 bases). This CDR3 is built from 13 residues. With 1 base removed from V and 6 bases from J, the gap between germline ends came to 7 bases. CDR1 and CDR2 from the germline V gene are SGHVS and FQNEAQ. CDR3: CASSLVGTQPQHF. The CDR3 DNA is TGTGCCAGCAGCTTAGTTGGGACTCAGCCCCAGCATTTT.

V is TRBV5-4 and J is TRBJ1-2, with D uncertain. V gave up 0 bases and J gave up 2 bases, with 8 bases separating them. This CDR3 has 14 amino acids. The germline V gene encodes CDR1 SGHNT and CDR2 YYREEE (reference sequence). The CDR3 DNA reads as TGTGCCAGCAGCTTGGACAGAACGAACTATGGCTACACCTTC. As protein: CASSLDRTNYGYTF.

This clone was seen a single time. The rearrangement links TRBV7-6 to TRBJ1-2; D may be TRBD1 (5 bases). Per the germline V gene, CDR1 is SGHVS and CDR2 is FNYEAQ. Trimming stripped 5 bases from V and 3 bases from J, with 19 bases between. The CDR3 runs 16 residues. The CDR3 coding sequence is TGTGCCAGCAGCCCGACCCCGACAGTCCTATACTATGGCTACACCTTC. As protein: CASSPTPTVLYYGYTF.

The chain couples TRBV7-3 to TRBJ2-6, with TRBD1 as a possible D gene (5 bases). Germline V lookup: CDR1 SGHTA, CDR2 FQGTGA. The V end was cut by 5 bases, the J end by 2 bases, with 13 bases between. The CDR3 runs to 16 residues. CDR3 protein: CASSHKSGTGANVLTF. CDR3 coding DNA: TGTGCCAGCAGCCATAAATCAGGGACTGGGGCCAACGTCCTGACTTTC. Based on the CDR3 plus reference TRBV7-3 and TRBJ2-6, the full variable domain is GAGVSQTPSNKVTEKGKYVELRCDPISGHTALYWYRQSLGQGPEFLIYFQGTGAADDSGLPNDRFFAVRPEGSVSTLKIQRTERGDSAVYLCASSHKSGTGANVLTFGAGSRLTVL.

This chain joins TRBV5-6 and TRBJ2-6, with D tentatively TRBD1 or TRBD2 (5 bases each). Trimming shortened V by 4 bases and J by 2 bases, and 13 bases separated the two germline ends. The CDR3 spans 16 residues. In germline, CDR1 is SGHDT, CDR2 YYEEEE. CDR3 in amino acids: CASSAKGTAGANVLTF. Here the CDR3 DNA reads TGTGCCAGCAGCGCGAAGGGGACCGCTGGGGCCAACGTCCTGACTTTC.

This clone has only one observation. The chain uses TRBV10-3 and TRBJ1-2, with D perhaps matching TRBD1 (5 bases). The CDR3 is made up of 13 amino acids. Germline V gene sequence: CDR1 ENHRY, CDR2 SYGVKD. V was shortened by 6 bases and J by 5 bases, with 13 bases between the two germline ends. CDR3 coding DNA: TGTGCCATCAGACCCGGGGGGGATTATGGCTACACCTTC. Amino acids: CAIRPGGDYGYTF.

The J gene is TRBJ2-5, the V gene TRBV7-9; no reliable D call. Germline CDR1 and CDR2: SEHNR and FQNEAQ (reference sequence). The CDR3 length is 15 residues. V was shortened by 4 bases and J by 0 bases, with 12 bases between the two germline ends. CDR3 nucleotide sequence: TGTGCCAGCAGCTCCCGCACCTCGTACCAAGAGACCCAGTACTTC. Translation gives CASSSRTSYQETQYF. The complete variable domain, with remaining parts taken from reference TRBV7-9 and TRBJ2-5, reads DTGVSQNPRHKITKRGQNVTFRCDPISEHNRLYWYRQTLGQGPEFLTYFQNEAQLEKSRLLSDRFSAERPKGSFSTLEIQRTEQGDSAMYLCASSSRTSYQETQYFGPGTRLLVL.

The DNA for the CDR3 is TGTGCCAGCAGCCGGGACTACGGGGGCACTGAAGCTTTCTTT. It specifies CASSRDYGGTEAFF. The chain combines TRBV9 with TRBJ1-1, with D perhaps TRBD1 (5 bases). V was shortened by 4 bases and J by 4 bases, with 14 bases between the two germline ends. CDR1 is SGDLS, CDR2 YYNGEE, per germline. This CDR3 has 14 residues.

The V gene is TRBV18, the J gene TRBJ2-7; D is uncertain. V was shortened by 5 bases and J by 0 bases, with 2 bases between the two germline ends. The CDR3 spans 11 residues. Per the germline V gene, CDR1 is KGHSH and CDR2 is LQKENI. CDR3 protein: CASSDSYEQYF. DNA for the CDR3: TGTGCCAGCTCAGACTCCTACGAGCAGTACTTC.

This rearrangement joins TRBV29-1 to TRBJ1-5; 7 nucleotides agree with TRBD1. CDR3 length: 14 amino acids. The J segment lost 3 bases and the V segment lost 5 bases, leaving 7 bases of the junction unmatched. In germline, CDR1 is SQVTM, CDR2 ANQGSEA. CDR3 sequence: CSVRQGGNNQPQHF. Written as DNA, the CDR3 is TGCAGCGTTAGACAGGGTGGAAACAATCAGCCCCAGCATTTT.

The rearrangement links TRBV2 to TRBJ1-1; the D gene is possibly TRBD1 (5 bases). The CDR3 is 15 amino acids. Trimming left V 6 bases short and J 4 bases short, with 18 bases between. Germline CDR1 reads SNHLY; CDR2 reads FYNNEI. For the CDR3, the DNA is TGTGCCAGCAGGGACCAGGGATTGCCGGTCACTGAAGCTTTCTTT. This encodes CASRDQGLPVTEAFF.

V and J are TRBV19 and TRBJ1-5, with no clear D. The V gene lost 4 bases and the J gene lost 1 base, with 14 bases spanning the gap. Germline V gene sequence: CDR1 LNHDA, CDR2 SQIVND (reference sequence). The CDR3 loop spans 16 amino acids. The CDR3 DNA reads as TGTGCCAGTAGTAGGGAATTGGGGATCAGCAATCAGCCCCAGCATTTT. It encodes CASSRELGISNQPQHF.

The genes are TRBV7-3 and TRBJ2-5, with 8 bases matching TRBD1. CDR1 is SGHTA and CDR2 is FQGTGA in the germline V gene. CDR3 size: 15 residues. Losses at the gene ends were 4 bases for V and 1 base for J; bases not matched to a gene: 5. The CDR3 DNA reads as TGTGCCAGCAGCTACCTGGGACAGGCCCAAGAGACCCAGTACTTC. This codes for CASSYLGQAQETQYF. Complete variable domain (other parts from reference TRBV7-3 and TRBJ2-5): GAGVSQTPSNKVTEKGKYVELRCDPISGHTALYWYRQSLGQGPEFLIYFQGTGAADDSGLPNDRFFAVRPEGSVSTLKIQRTERGDSAVYLCASSYLGQAQETQYFGPGTRLLVL.